What follows is one T cell receptor beta chain and its context. What it recognizes is unknown. The sample comes from a study of OX40 agonist ivuxolimab in advanced cancers. Study background: Prior therapy, whether anti-PD-1, anti-PD-L1 or anti-CTLA-4, was allowed, and 40% had some. A partial response was reached by three patients: one with hepatocellular carcinoma and two with cutaneous melanoma.

Whole-study findings and limits: Expanded peripheral T cell antigen specificity was not determined.

The CDR3 runs 16 residues. Germline values: CDR1 SQVTM, CDR2 ANQGSEA. Trimming took 1 base from V and 9 from J; bases not matched to a gene: 10. Only in-frame clones appear in the TCRdb table, and some are missing; sequencing was by immunoSEQ multiplex PCR. Among about 28,000 clones listed, more than 70% were seen once. The specimen was CD4+ or CD8+ T cells sorted from blood, collected in a trial of the OX40 agonist ivuxolimab. The V call is TRBV29-1, the J call TRBJ2-1; 12 nucleotides agree with TRBD2. The receptor comes from an adult with an advanced solid tumor such as melanoma, head and neck, liver or kidney cancer. This CDR3 reads CSVEGGLAGGPFEQFF. The CDR3, as DNA: TGCAGCGTTGAAGGGGGGCTAGCGGGAGGGCCTTTTGAGCAGTTCTTC.